What follows are 8 T cell receptor beta chains derived from one specimen sequenced in a study of T cell repertoires in cytomegalovirus infection. TCRdb itself ran the reads through MiXCR, one entry per CDR3 protein. Here the sample spans some 300,000 distinct CDR3 sequences, approximately 10% being singletons. Sequenced material: PBMCs. The receptors shown here come from a human donor in good health (CMV status not recorded). Some clones in this sample may be carry-over from other donors' samples.

The sample holds many counts of this clonotype. This sequence joins TRBV7-2 and TRBJ1-2; D is unresolved. Trimming cost V 2 bases and J 4 bases, with 2 bases left between them. This CDR3 has 11 amino acids. Germline CDR1 reads SGHTA; CDR2 reads FQGNSA. CDR3 DNA: TGTGCCAGCAGCTTAATCTATGGCTACACCTTC. Its protein product is CASSLIYGYTF.

This clonotype has a count of ten or more. V gene TRBV7-9 combines with J gene TRBJ2-5; 8 bases are shared with TRBD1. CDR3 length: 14 amino acids. J was trimmed by 1 base and V by 6 bases; bases with no gene match: 4. From germline, CDR1 is SEHNR and CDR2 FQNEAQ (reference sequence). For the CDR3, the DNA is TGTGCCAGCAGAGAGACAGGGGCCCAAGAGACCCAGTACTTC. Encoded protein: CASRETGAQETQYF. Looking up the rest from reference TRBV7-9 and TRBJ2-5 gives the full variable domain: DTGVSQNPRHKITKRGQNVTFRCDPISEHNRLYWYRQTLGQGPEFLTYFQNEAQLEKSRLLSDRFSAERPKGSFSTLEIQRTEQGDSAMYLCASRETGAQETQYFGPGTRLLVL.

This clonotype was seen ten or more times. The chain links TRBV7-9 to TRBJ2-7; D gene unclear. Germline CDR1 and CDR2: SEHNR and FQNEAQ (reference sequence). Trimming shortened V by 1 base and J by 2 bases, and 6 bases separated the two germline ends. The CDR3 consists of 13 residues. In nucleotides, the CDR3 is TGTGCCAGCAGCTTAGACCGGACCTACGAGCAGTACGTC. It yields the protein CASSLDRTYEQYV.

This clonotype was detected ten times or more. This chain connects TRBV12-3 or TRBV12-4 to TRBJ2-7, with D possibly matching TRBD1 (6 bases). Trimming cost V 5 bases and J 2 bases, with 10 bases left between them. The CDR3 spans 13 residues. CDR3 sequence: CASSPDRPYEQYV. In DNA, the CDR3 is TGTGCCAGCAGTCCGGACAGACCCTACGAGCAGTACGTC.

Only a few counts were recorded for this clonotype. The chain links TRBV5-5 to TRBJ2-5; D is unclear. Germline CDR1 reads SGHKS; CDR2 reads YYEKEE (reference sequence). V was shortened by 0 bases and J by 5 bases, with 17 bases between the two germline ends. The CDR3 loop spans 16 amino acids. This CDR3 reads CASSLALAPPGETQYF. As DNA, the CDR3 is TGTGCCAGCAGCTTGGCCTTAGCTCCTCCCGGGGAGACCCAGTACTTC. Supplemented by reference TRBV5-5 and TRBJ2-5, the full variable domain reads DAGVTQSPTHLIKTRGQQVTLRCSPISGHKSVSWYQQVLGQGPQFIFQYYEKEERGRGNFPDRFSARQFPNYSSELNVNALLLGDSALYLCASSLALAPPGETQYFGPGTRLLVL.

This clonotype was counted a few times. The CDR3, as DNA: TGTGCCATCATTGGACAGCCTGGCTCTGAAGCTTTCTTT. It codes for CAIIGQPGSEAFF. The chain combines TRBV19 with TRBJ1-1; a weak D match, TRBD1 (6 bases). Germline assignment: CDR1 LNHDA and CDR2 SQIVND (reference sequence). The CDR3 runs to 13 residues. V was pared by 10 bases and J by 6 bases, with 18 bases between.

This clonotype was found many times. The chain has TRBV2 and TRBJ2-3; D not certain. The V end was cut by 3 bases, the J end by 3 bases, with 10 bases between. Germline CDR1 and CDR2: SNHLY and FYNNEI. The CDR3 length is 14 residues. CDR3 nucleotide sequence: TGTGCCAGCAGTGAGGCTGGTCCGACAGATACGCAGTATTTT. It codes for CASSEAGPTDTQYF.

The table lists this clonotype with many counts. The chain recombines TRBV6-2 or TRBV6-3 with TRBJ2-2; unclear D gene. Germline V gene lookup returns CDR1 MNHEY and CDR2 SVGEGT. The CDR3 sequence is 11 residues long. The V end was cut by 5 bases, the J end by 4 bases, with 2 bases between. This CDR3 reads CASSRTGELFF. In DNA, the CDR3 is TGTGCCAGCAGTCGCACCGGGGAGCTGTTTTTT.